Here is one T cell receptor beta chain with its context. These data originate in a study of blood T cell repertoires in COVID-19. Study as a whole: COVID-19 samples collected from the United States, Italy and Spain covered acute and convalescent phases. Sources were T cells, B-cell-depleted T cells, or PBMCs; the material itself was cDNA or gDNA.

Source study methods: Using reference gene primer amplification, nucleated cell counts were estimated. Using immunoSEQ multiplex PCR, the repertoire was profiled, and TCRdb retains in-frame clones only, with some absent. The D gene and trimming were derived from the DNA, and the V and J assignments and clone size from that table. The table records some 150,000 clones, about 86% of them present only once. The sequence derives from a woman in her forties with acute or convalescent COVID-19. Sequenced: peripheral blood.

The CDR3 spells CSATGGDQYF. The CDR3 coding sequence is TGCAGTGCGACGGGGGGGGACCAGTACTTC. The chain couples TRBV20-1 to TRBJ2-5, with 8 bases fitting TRBD2. Trimming at V came to 6 bases and at J to 10 bases, leaving 4 bases not matched to a gene. The germline V gene has CDR1 DFQATT and CDR2 SNEGSKA (reference sequence). The CDR3 has 10 amino acids.